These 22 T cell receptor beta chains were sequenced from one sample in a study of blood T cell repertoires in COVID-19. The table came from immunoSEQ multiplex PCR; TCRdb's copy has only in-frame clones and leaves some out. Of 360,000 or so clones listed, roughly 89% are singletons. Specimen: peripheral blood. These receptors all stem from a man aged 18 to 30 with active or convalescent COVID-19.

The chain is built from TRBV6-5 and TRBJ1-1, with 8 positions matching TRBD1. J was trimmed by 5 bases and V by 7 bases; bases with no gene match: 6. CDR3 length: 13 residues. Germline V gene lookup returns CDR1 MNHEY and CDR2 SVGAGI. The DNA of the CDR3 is TGTGCCAGCAAACAGGGGGTATGGACTGAAGCTTTCTTT. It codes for CASKQGVWTEAFF.

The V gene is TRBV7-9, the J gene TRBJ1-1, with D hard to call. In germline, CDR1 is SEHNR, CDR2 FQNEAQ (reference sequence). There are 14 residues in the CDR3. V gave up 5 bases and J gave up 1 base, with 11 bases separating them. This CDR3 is CASSPGAGNTEAFF. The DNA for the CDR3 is TGTGCCAGCAGCCCCGGTGCGGGGAACACTGAAGCTTTCTTT.

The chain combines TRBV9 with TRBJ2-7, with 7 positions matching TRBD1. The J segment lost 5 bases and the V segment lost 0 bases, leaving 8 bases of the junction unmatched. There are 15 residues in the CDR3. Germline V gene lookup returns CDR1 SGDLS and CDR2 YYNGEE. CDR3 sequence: CASSVDETGIHEQYF. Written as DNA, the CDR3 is TGTGCCAGCAGCGTAGATGAGACAGGGATCCACGAGCAGTACTTC.

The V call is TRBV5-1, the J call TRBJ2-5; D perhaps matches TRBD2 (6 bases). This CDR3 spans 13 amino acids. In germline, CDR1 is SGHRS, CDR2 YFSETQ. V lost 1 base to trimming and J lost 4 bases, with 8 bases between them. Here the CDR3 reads CASSLWGGETQYF. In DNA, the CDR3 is TGCGCCAGCAGCTTGTGGGGAGGAGAGACCCAGTACTTC.

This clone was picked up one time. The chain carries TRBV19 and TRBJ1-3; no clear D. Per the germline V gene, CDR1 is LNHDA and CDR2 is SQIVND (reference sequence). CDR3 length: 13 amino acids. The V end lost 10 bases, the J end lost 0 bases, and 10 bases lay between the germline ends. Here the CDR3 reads CATQTSSGNTIYF. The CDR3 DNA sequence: TGTGCCACCCAGACAAGCTCTGGAAACACCATATATTTT. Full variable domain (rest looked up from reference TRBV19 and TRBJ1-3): DGGITQSPKYLFRKEGQNVTLSCEQNLNHDAMYWYRQDPGQGLRLIYYSQIVNDFQKGDIAEGYSVSREKKESFPLTVTSAQKNPTAFYLCATQTSSGNTIYFGEGSWLTVV.

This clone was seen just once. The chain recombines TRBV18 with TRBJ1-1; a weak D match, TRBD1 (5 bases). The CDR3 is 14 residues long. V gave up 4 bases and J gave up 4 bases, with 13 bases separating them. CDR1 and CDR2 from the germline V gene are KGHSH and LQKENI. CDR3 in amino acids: CASSLGAAGTEAFF. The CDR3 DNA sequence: TGTGCCAGCTCACTAGGGGCAGCTGGCACTGAAGCTTTCTTT. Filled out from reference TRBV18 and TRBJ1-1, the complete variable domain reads NAGVMQNPRHLVRRRGQEARLRCSPMKGHSHVYWYRQLPEEGLKFMVYLQKENIIDESGMPKERFSAEFPKEGPSILRIQQVVRGDSAAYFCASSLGAAGTEAFFGQGTRLTVV.

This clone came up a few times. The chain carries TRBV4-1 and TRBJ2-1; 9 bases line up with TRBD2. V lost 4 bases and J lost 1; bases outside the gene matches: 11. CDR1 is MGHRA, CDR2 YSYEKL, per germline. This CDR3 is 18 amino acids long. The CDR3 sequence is CASSRTLEAGGSYNEQFF. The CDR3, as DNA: TGCGCCAGCAGCCGCACCCTAGAAGCGGGAGGTTCCTACAATGAGCAGTTCTTC.

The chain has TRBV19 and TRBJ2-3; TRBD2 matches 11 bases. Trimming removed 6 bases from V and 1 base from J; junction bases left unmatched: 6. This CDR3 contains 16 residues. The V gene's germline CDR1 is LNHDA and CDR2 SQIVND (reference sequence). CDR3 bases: TGTGCCAGTAGGGGCCCGGGACTAGCGGGCACAGATACGCAGTATTTT. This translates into CASRGPGLAGTDTQYF.

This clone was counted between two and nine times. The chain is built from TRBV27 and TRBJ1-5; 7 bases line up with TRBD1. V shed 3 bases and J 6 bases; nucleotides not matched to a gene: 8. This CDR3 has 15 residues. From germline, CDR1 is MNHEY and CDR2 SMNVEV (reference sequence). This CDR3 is CASSFGRGVGQPQHF. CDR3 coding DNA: TGTGCCAGCAGTTTTGGCAGGGGGGTGGGTCAGCCCCAGCATTTT.

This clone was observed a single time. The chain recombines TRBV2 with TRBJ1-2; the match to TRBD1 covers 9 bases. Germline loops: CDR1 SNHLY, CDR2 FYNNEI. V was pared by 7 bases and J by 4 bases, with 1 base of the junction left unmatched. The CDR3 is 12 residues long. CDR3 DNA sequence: TGTGCCAGCAAGACAGGGGGCTATGGCTACACCTTC. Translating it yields CASKTGGYGYTF.

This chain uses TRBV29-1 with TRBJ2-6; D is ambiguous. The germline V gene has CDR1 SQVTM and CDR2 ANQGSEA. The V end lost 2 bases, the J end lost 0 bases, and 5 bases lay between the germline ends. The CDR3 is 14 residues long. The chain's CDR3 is CSVESGSGANVLTF. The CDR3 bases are TGCAGCGTTGAATCGGGCTCTGGGGCCAACGTCCTGACTTTC.

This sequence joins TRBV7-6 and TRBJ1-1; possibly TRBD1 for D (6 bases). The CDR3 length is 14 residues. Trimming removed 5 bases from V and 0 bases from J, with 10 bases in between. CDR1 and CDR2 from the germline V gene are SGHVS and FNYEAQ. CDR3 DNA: TGTGCCAGCAGCCTCAGGACAGTGAACACTGAAGCTTTCTTT. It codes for CASSLRTVNTEAFF.

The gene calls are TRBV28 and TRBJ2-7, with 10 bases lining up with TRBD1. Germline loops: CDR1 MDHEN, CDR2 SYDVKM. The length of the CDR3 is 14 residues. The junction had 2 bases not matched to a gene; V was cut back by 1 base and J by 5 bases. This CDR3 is CASSLYGTGDEQYF. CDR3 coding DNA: TGTGCCAGCAGTTTATATGGGACAGGGGACGAGCAGTACTTC.

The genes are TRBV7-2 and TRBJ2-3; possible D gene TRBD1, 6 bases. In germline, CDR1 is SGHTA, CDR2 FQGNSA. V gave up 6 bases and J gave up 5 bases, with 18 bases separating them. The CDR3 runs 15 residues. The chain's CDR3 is CASREGHSDGDTQYF. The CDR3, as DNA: TGTGCCAGCAGAGAGGGACATTCGGATGGAGATACGCAGTATTTT. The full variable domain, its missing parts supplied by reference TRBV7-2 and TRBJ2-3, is GAGVSQSPSNKVTEKGKDVELRCDPISGHTALYWYRQSLGQGLEFLIYFQGNSAPDKSGLPSDRFSAERTGGSVSTLTIQRTQQEDSAVYLCASREGHSDGDTQYFGPGTRLTVL.

The CDR3 DNA reads TGTGCCAGCCAGGACAGGTTCACCTACGAGCAGTACTTC. It translates to CASQDRFTYEQYF. The chain links TRBV19 to TRBJ2-7; 7 nucleotides align to TRBD1. The CDR3 consists of 13 residues. The germline gives CDR1 LNHDA, CDR2 SQIVND (reference sequence). V lost 9 bases, J lost 2 bases, and 7 bases stayed unmatched.

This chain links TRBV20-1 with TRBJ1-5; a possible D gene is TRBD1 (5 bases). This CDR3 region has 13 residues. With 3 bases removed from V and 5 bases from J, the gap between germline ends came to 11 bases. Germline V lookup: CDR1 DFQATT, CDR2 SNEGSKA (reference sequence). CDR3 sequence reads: CSASYGGDQPQHF. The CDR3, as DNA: TGCAGTGCTAGTTATGGGGGGGATCAGCCCCAGCATTTT.

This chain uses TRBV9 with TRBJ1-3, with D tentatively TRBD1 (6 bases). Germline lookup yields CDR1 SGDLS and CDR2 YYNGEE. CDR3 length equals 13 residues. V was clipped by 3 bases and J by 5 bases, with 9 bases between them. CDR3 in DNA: TGTGCCAGCAGCGACAGGGTTAGAAACACCATATATTTT. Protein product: CASSDRVRNTIYF. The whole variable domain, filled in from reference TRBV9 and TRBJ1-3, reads DSGVTQTPKHLITATGQRVTLRCSPRSGDLSVYWYQQSLDQGLQFLIQYYNGEERAKGNILERFSAQQFPDLHSELNLSSLELGDSALYFCASSDRVRNTIYFGEGSWLTVV.

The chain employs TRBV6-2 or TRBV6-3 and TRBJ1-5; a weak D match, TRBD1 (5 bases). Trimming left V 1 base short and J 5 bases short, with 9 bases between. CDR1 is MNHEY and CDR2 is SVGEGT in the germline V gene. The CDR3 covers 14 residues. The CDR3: CASSYFSQDQPQHF. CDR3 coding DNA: TGTGCCAGCAGTTACTTTTCACAGGATCAGCCCCAGCATTTT.

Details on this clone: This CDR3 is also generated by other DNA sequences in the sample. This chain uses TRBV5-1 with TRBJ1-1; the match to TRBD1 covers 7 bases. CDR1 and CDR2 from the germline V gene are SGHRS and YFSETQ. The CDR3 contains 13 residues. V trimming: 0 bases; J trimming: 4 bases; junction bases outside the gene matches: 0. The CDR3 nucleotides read TGCGCCAGCAGCTTGGACAGGGGCACTGAAGCTTTCTTT. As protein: CASSLDRGTEAFF.

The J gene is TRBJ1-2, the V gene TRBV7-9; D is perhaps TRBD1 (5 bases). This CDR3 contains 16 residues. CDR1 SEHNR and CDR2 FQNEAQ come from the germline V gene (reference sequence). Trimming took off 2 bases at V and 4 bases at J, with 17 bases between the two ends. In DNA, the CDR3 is TGTGCCAGCAGCTTACAACAGGTGAAAGGGGCCTATGGCTACACCTTC. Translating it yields CASSLQQVKGAYGYTF.

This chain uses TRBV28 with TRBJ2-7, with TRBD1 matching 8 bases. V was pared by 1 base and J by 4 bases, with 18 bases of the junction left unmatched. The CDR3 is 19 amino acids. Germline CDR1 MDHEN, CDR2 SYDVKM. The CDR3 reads CASSLSRTGMAFAGYEQYF. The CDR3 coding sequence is TGTGCCAGCAGTTTATCGAGGACAGGGATGGCCTTTGCGGGTTACGAGCAGTACTTC.

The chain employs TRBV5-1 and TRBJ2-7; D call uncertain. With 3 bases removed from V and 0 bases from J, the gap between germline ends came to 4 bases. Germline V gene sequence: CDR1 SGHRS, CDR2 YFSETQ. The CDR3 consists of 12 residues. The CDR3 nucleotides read TGCGCCAGCAGCTCCTTCTCCTACGAGCAGTACTTC. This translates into CASSSFSYEQYF.